Listed here are 18 T cell receptor beta chains from one sample, sequenced in a study of blood T cell repertoires in COVID-19. Generated by immunoSEQ multiplex PCR, the TCRdb table keeps only in-frame clones and is missing some. Of 350,000 to 550,000 clones detected, roughly 89% appear once; the ten largest clones hold more than 4%. The sequenced sample was peripheral blood. These receptors were collected from a woman in her twenties or thirties with acute or convalescent COVID-19.

The chain links TRBV5-1 to TRBJ1-6; 9 bases map to TRBD1. This CDR3 is built from 16 residues. CDR1 is SGHRS, CDR2 YFSETQ, per germline. Trimming took 4 bases from V and 9 from J; bases not matched to a gene: 11. CDR3 DNA: TGCGCCAGCAGCCTCGCGGGACAGGGACGCGGTTCACCCCTCCACTTT. This gives the protein CASSLAGQGRGSPLHF.

The gene calls are TRBV7-9 and TRBJ2-5; TRBD2 is a possible D gene (5 bases). Germline V gives CDR1 SEHNR, CDR2 FQNEAQ (reference sequence). CDR3 size: 13 residues. Trimming removed 5 bases at V and 4 bases at J, with 11 bases between. This CDR3 is CASSPRTSETQYF. For the CDR3, the DNA is TGTGCCAGCAGCCCACGGACTTCAGAGACCCAGTACTTC.

This rearrangement joins TRBV6-5 to TRBJ1-1; weak D call: TRBD1 (6 bases). Germline CDR1 reads MNHEY; CDR2 reads SVGAGI. This CDR3 has 14 amino acids. Trimming left V 2 bases short and J 0 bases short, with 7 bases between. CDR3 bases: TGTGCCAGCAGTTACAGGGACATGAACACTGAAGCTTTCTTT. It is translated as CASSYRDMNTEAFF.

This sequence joins TRBV9 and TRBJ1-4, with TRBD1 as a possible D gene (5 bases). Germline V gene lookup returns CDR1 SGDLS and CDR2 YYNGEE. This CDR3 contains 16 residues. V lost 3 bases and J 0 bases, leaving 12 bases between the germline ends. The CDR3: CASSAGGVATNEKLFF. The DNA for the CDR3 is TGTGCCAGCAGCGCTGGGGGGGTTGCAACTAATGAAAAACTGTTTTTT.

In this sample, this clone turned up a few times. The J gene is TRBJ1-1, the V gene TRBV28; perhaps TRBD1 as D (5 bases). Germline V gene lookup returns CDR1 MDHEN and CDR2 SYDVKM. This CDR3 is built from 12 residues. Trimming shortened V by 5 bases and J by 5 bases, and 9 bases separated the two germline ends. This CDR3 is CASSRPGTEAFF. CDR3 DNA sequence: TGTGCCAGCAGTCGGCCAGGGACTGAAGCTTTCTTT. Together with reference TRBV28 and TRBJ1-1, the CDR3 gives the full variable domain: DVKVTQSSRYLVKRTGEKVFLECVQDMDHENMFWYRQDPGLGLRLIYFSYDVKMKEKGDIPEGYSVSREKKERFSLILESASTNQTSMYLCASSRPGTEAFFGQGTRLTVV.

The rearrangement uses TRBV28 and TRBJ2-1; 8 bases align to TRBD1. Germline V lookup: CDR1 MDHEN, CDR2 SYDVKM. The CDR3 runs to 14 residues. The V and J ends lost 6 bases and 6 bases, in that order; junction bases with no gene match: 7. The CDR3 sequence is CASRKDRAGNEQFF. CDR3 nucleotides: TGTGCCAGCAGAAAGGACAGGGCTGGCAATGAGCAGTTCTTC.

CDR3 nucleotides: TGTGCCAGCAGCCCTCCATCACCAGCGGGGGACCAAGAGACCCAGTACTTC. Amino acid sequence: CASSPPSPAGDQETQYF. The chain combines TRBV12-1 with TRBJ2-5; TRBD2 is taken as the D call from the table, unchecked against the DNA. TRBV12-1 is shown as a pseudogene. The CDR3 has 17 residues.

The chain employs TRBV4-1 and TRBJ2-6; tentative D call: TRBD2 (6 bases). Trimming pared 4 bases from V and 0 bases from J, leaving 13 bases between. This CDR3 region has 17 residues. The V gene's germline CDR1 is MGHRA and CDR2 YSYEKL. The CDR3 loop is CASSPVRRGSGANVLTF. CDR3 coding DNA: TGCGCCAGCAGCCCTGTAAGGAGGGGCTCTGGGGCCAACGTCCTGACTTTC.

V and J are TRBV19 and TRBJ2-5; 9 bases fit TRBD1. The V gene end was trimmed by 6 bases and the J gene end by 2 bases; junction bases not matched to a gene: 4. Per germline, CDR1 LNHDA and CDR2 SQIVND (reference sequence). This CDR3 is 14 amino acids long. The CDR3 protein is CASRPDRGQETQYF. CDR3 DNA: TGTGCCAGTAGACCGGACAGGGGACAAGAGACCCAGTACTTC.

The rearrangement joins TRBV28 to TRBJ2-5; 7 positions agree with TRBD1. V dropped 8 bases and J dropped 3; count of bases not matched to a gene: 6. CDR1 MDHEN and CDR2 SYDVKM come from the germline V gene. CDR3 length: 13 residues. The CDR3 coding sequence is TGTGCCAGCCGGGACAGCCAAGAAGAGACCCAGTACTTC. Translated, it gives CASRDSQEETQYF.

This clone appeared once. The rearrangement uses TRBV9 and TRBJ2-2; 8 bases map to TRBD1. V lost 3 bases and J lost 6; bases outside the gene matches: 7. The CDR3 runs to 15 residues. From germline, CDR1 is SGDLS and CDR2 YYNGEE. In nucleotides, the CDR3 is TGTGCCAGCAGCGCCCGGACAGGGCTCTCCGGGGAGCTGTTTTTT. Encoded protein: CASSARTGLSGELFF.

The chain carries TRBV4-1 and TRBJ2-3; D not resolved. The germline V and J ends were trimmed by 3 bases and 4 bases, with 8 bases remaining between them. Germline V gene lookup returns CDR1 MGHRA and CDR2 YSYEKL. The CDR3 sequence is 13 residues long. The CDR3 sequence is CASSHEFPDTQYF. CDR3 DNA: TGCGCCAGCAGCCACGAGTTTCCAGATACGCAGTATTTT.

The chain links TRBV4-1 to TRBJ1-2; D unclear. V was trimmed by 0 bases and J by 4 bases, leaving 15 bases between them. Per germline, CDR1 MGHRA and CDR2 YSYEKL. The CDR3 is made up of 16 amino acids. For the CDR3, the DNA is TGCGCCAGCAGCCAAGATTCCGGAGGGCGGTTCTATGGCTACACCTTC. It translates to CASSQDSGGRFYGYTF.

This rearrangement joins TRBV18 to TRBJ2-7, with 7 bases fitting TRBD1. CDR3 length equals 13 residues. Per germline, CDR1 KGHSH and CDR2 LQKENI. Losses at the gene ends were 3 bases for V and 1 base for J; bases not matched to a gene: 0. The CDR3 DNA reads as TGTGCCAGCTCACCGGACAGGTCCTACGAGCAGTACTTC. Translation gives CASSPDRSYEQYF.

The chain has TRBV6-6 and TRBJ2-7; 10 bases align to TRBD1. Germline assignment: CDR1 MNHNY and CDR2 SVGAGI (reference sequence). Trimming cost V 5 bases and J 8 bases; bases outside gene matches: 21. The CDR3 has 18 amino acids. Written as DNA, the CDR3 is TGTGCCAGCAGTCAGCACCAGACAGGGGGCCCCGTCTTTGTGAAGCAGTACTTC. Its translation: CASSQHQTGGPVFVKQYF.

The rearrangement uses TRBV27 and TRBJ1-4, with D unclear. Germline loops: CDR1 MNHEY, CDR2 SMNVEV (reference sequence). V shed 6 bases and J shed 4 bases, with 18 bases lying between them. The CDR3 is 16 residues long. The CDR3 nucleotides read TGTGCCAGCAGGTCCCGAGGGCAGATCGTTAATGAAAAACTGTTTTTT. Translated: CASRSRGQIVNEKLFF.

The CDR3 region has the DNA TGCGCCAGCAGCCAAGTACAGGGAACTTATGGCTACACCTTC. Residues: CASSQVQGTYGYTF. The genes are TRBV4-1 and TRBJ1-2; D is perhaps TRBD1 (6 bases). Germline V gene data show CDR1 as MGHRA and CDR2 as YSYEKL. Trimming removed 1 base at V and 5 bases at J, with 11 bases between. This CDR3 region has 14 residues.

V is TRBV6-2 or TRBV6-3 and J is TRBJ2-1; 14 bases are a match to TRBD2. The J segment lost 6 bases and the V segment lost 3 bases, leaving 10 bases of the junction unmatched. There are 18 residues in the CDR3. Germline-derived CDR1 and CDR2 are MNHEY and SVGEGT. CDR3 coding DNA: TGTGCCAGCAGTTATCTGACTAGCGGGGGGGCGTTTTCCAATGAGCAGTTCTTC. Residues: CASSYLTSGGAFSNEQFF.